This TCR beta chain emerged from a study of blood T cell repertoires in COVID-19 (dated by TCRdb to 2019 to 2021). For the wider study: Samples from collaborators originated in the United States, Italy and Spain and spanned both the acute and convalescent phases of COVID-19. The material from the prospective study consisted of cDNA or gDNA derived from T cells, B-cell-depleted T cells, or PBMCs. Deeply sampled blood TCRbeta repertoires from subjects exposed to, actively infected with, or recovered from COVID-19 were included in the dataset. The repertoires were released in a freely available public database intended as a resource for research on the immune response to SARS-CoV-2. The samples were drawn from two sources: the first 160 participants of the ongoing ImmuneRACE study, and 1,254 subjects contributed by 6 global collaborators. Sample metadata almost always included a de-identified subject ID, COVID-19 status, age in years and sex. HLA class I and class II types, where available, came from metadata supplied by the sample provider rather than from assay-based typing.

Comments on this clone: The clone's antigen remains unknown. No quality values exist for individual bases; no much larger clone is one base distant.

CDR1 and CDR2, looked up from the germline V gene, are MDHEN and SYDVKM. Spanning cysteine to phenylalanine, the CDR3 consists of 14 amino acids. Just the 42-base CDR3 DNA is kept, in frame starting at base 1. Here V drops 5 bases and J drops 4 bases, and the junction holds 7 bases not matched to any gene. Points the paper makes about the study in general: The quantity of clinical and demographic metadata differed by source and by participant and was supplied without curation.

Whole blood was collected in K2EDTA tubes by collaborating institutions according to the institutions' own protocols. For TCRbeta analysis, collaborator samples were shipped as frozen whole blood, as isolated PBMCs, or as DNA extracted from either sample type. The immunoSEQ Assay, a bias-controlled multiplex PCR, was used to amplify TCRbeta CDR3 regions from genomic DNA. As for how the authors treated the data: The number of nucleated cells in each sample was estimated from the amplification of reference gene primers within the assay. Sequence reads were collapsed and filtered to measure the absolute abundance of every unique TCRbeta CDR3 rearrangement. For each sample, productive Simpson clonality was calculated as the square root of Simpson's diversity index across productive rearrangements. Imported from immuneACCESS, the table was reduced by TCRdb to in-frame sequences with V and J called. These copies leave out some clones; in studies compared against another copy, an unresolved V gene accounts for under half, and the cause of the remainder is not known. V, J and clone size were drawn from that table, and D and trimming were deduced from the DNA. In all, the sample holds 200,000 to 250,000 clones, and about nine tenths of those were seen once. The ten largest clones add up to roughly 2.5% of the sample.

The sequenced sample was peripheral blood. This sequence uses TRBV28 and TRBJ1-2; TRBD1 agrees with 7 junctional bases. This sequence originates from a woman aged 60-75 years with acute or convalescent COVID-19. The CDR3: CASSRQGTSYGYTF. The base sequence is TGTGCCAGCAGTCGACAGGGTACTAGCTATGGCTACACCTTC.